The 29 T cell receptor beta chains listed next were all sequenced from one sample in a study of Ad26.COV2.S vaccination and SARS-CoV-2 variants (dated by TCRdb to the early 2020s). The method was the immunoSEQ multiplex PCR assay. This is the immuneACCESS table as TCRdb keeps it, with only in-frame sequences that have V and J called. A part of the clones is gone; compared with another copy, unresolved V genes explain less than half, and the rest is unexplained. This sample gives about 420,000 clones in total; 70% to 90% of them show up just once. The ten top clones hold roughly 4% of the sample. The intended sense of this specimen's treatment or condition label: some 19 received Ad26.COV2.S at low or high dose, single or two shots; 5 received placebo; per-sample allocation not given. For vaccine and placebo recipients, repertoires were sequenced using samples collected on day 63 after the first injection.

Sequencing was performed on peripheral blood, taken in a trial of Ad26.COV2.S vaccine versus placebo. The receptors here all came from a person aged 18-60 years who received the Ad26.COV2.S COVID-19 vaccine or a placebo.

The chain is built from TRBV18 and TRBJ1-5; D not resolved. Looked up from germline, CDR1 is KGHSH and CDR2 is LQKENI. The CDR3 loop spans 13 amino acids. V was trimmed by 3 bases and J by 5 bases, leaving 8 bases between them. CDR3 DNA sequence: TGTGCCAGCTCACCGTCGGAGGATCAGCCCCAGCATTTT. Amino acids: CASSPSEDQPQHF.

The V and J genes are TRBV7-6 and TRBJ2-3; no definite D call. This CDR3 contains 15 residues. The germline V gene encodes CDR1 SGHVS and CDR2 FNYEAQ. V was clipped by 6 bases and J by 2 bases, with 15 bases between them. Here the CDR3 DNA reads TGTGCCAGCAGGGAGTTAGCAGTCCCCACAGATACGCAGTATTTT. It codes for CASRELAVPTDTQYF.

This chain uses TRBV6-1 with TRBJ2-7; D is ambiguous. Deletions cut 1 base from V and 2 bases from J, with 3 bases between. Per germline, CDR1 MNHNS and CDR2 SASEGT. This CDR3 is 12 amino acids long. CDR3 sequence: CASSEGPYEQYF. CDR3 nucleotide sequence: TGTGCCAGCAGTGAAGGACCCTACGAGCAGTACTTC.

J is TRBJ1-5 and V is TRBV2; TRBD1 aligns across 9 bases. J lost 3 bases, V lost 6 bases, and 6 bases had no gene match. Germline V gene data show CDR1 as SNHLY and CDR2 as FYNNEI. The CDR3 contains 15 residues. CDR3 residues: CASSLDRGDNQPQHF. The CDR3 nucleotides read TGTGCCAGCAGCCTAGACAGGGGGGACAATCAGCCCCAGCATTTT. Based on the CDR3 plus reference TRBV2 and TRBJ1-5, the full variable domain is EPEVTQTPSHQVTQMGQEVILRCVPISNHLYFYWYRQILGQKVEFLVSFYNNEISEKSEIFDDQFSVERPDGSNFTLKIRSTKLEDSAMYFCASSLDRGDNQPQHFGDGTRLSIL.

V is TRBV9 and J is TRBJ2-5; TRBD2 aligns across 7 bases. V was pared by 3 bases and J by 1 base, with 12 bases of the junction left unmatched. Looked up from germline, CDR1 is SGDLS and CDR2 is YYNGEE. This CDR3 is built from 17 residues. CDR3 protein: CASSATGTTFVQETQYF. CDR3 nucleotides: TGTGCCAGCAGCGCGACCGGGACTACCTTCGTCCAAGAGACCCAGTACTTC. Full variable domain (outside the CDR3, taken from reference TRBV9 and TRBJ2-5): DSGVTQTPKHLITATGQRVTLRCSPRSGDLSVYWYQQSLDQGLQFLIQYYNGEERAKGNILERFSAQQFPDLHSELNLSSLELGDSALYFCASSATGTTFVQETQYFGPGTRLLVL.

The rearrangement uses TRBV18 and TRBJ2-7; 10 positions match TRBD1. This CDR3 is 15 amino acids long. V shed 3 bases, J shed 6 bases, and the junction held 8 bases outside the gene matches. CDR1 KGHSH and CDR2 LQKENI come from the germline V gene. The chain's CDR3 is CASSPQTGGRSEQYF. The CDR3, as DNA: TGTGCCAGCTCACCGCAGACAGGGGGCCGATCCGAGCAGTACTTC.

This clone came up once. CDR3 DNA sequence: TGTGCCAGCAGCTTAGGGGACAGGGGGAGGGATACGCAGTATTTT. This encodes CASSLGDRGRDTQYF. The V and J genes are TRBV7-2 and TRBJ2-3; TRBD1 agrees at 11 bases. Germline CDR1 is SGHTA and CDR2 is FQGNSA. The CDR3 extends over 15 amino acids. After removal of 1 base from V and 6 bases from J, the junction contained 3 bases not matched to a gene.

The rearrangement links TRBV12-5 to TRBJ2-3, with TRBD1 matching 7 bases. CDR3 size: 16 residues. The germline gives CDR1 LGHNT, CDR2 FRNRAP. Unmatched junction bases numbered 9, after V lost 6 bases and J lost 0 bases. CDR3 bases: TGTGCTAGTGGACCCGATCGGGACAGTAGCACAGATACGCAGTATTTT. Protein product: CASGPDRDSSTDTQYF.

J is TRBJ2-5 and V is TRBV19, with 8 bases that match TRBD2. With 3 bases clipped from V and 5 bases from J, the junction kept 8 bases outside the gene matches. Germline V lookup: CDR1 LNHDA, CDR2 SQIVND (reference sequence). The CDR3 consists of 15 residues. The CDR3 DNA is TGTGCCAGTAGTATGCCGACTAGCGCAAGGGAGACCCAGTACTTC. It is translated as CASSMPTSARETQYF.

The chain uses TRBV16 and TRBJ1-6, with D unresolved. The V gene lost 0 bases and the J gene lost 18 bases, with 12 bases spanning the gap. Looked up from germline, CDR1 is KGHSY and CDR2 is FQNENV. The CDR3 consists of 12 residues. DNA of the CDR3: TGTGCCAGCAGCCAATCGGACTTCGGTAGCCACTTT. Translation gives CASSQSDFGSHF.

This chain links TRBV3-1 (or the pseudogene TRBV3-2) with TRBJ1-2; maybe TRBD1 (5 bases). Germline values: CDR1 LGHDT, CDR2 YNNKEL (reference sequence). The V gene lost 0 bases and the J gene lost 4 bases, with 12 bases spanning the gap. The CDR3 contains 15 residues. CDR3 sequence (DNA): TGTGCCAGCAGCCAAGATTTAGGACAACCCTATGGCTACACCTTC. Protein: CASSQDLGQPYGYTF.

The CDR3 DNA reads as TGTGCCCCAGTAAGAGGGGCTAGCGGGGGGAGAGATGAGCAGTTCTTC. Residues: CAPVRGASGGRDEQFF. The rearrangement links TRBV19 to TRBJ2-1; 11 bases map to TRBD2. V lost 11 bases to trimming and J lost 8 bases; unmatched junction nucleotides: 17. The CDR3 is made up of 16 amino acids. The V gene's germline CDR1 is LNHDA and CDR2 SQIVND (reference sequence).

The CDR3 DNA reads TGTGCCAGCTCACCTGGACAATCACTAATTAACGAGCAGTACTTC. As protein: CASSPGQSLINEQYF. The chain combines TRBV18 with TRBJ2-7; D is perhaps TRBD1 (5 bases). CDR1 KGHSH and CDR2 LQKENI come from the germline V gene. The CDR3 spans 15 residues. V was cut by 3 bases and J by 5 bases, with 17 bases left in between.

This clone was observed a handful of times. The rearrangement uses TRBV30 and TRBJ1-2, with a weak D call TRBD1 (5 bases). Germline V gene sequence: CDR1 GTSNPN, CDR2 SVGIG (reference sequence). V was shortened by 2 bases and J by 6 bases, with 13 bases between the two germline ends. This CDR3 comprises 13 residues. The CDR3 coding sequence is TGTGCCTGGAGTCCGGGCAGGGTCAATGGCTACACCTTC. Its translation is CAWSPGRVNGYTF.

This sequence joins TRBV10-3 and TRBJ2-3, with TRBD2 identical over 9 bases. Germline V gives CDR1 ENHRY, CDR2 SYGVKD. The CDR3 totals 15 residues. Losses at the gene ends were 11 bases for V and 2 bases for J; bases not matched to a gene: 11. In nucleotides, the CDR3 is TGTGCCCATCGTCCTAGCGGGACAAACACAGATACGCAGTATTTT. Translating gives CAHRPSGTNTDTQYF.

This chain uses TRBV6-5 with TRBJ1-5; possibly TRBD1 for D (5 bases). There are 15 residues in the CDR3. Per the germline V gene, CDR1 is MNHEY and CDR2 is SVGAGI. V dropped 6 bases and J dropped 5 bases, with 17 bases sitting between them. The CDR3 sequence is CASSATWGWDQPQHF. CDR3 DNA: TGTGCCAGCAGCGCTACTTGGGGCTGGGATCAGCCCCAGCATTTT.

This chain connects TRBV6-2 or TRBV6-3 to TRBJ2-7; maybe TRBD2 (6 bases). There are 13 residues in the CDR3. Trimming removed 4 bases from V and 7 bases from J, with 14 bases in between. CDR1 MNHEY and CDR2 SVGEGT come from the germline V gene. The CDR3 region has the DNA TGTGCCAGCAGTTTCCGCCCTAGCGTTGAGCAGTACTTC. Its translation: CASSFRPSVEQYF.

This clone showed up just once. The chain uses TRBV28 and TRBJ1-2; D unresolved. This CDR3 has 10 residues. Germline CDR1 reads MDHEN; CDR2 reads SYDVKM. V was clipped by 10 bases and J by 4 bases, with 7 bases between them. CDR3 bases: TGTGCCACCAAGGCCTATGGCTACACCTTC. Translated, it gives CATKAYGYTF.

The gene calls are TRBV30 and TRBJ1-2; TRBD1 agrees at 10 bases. The CDR3 length is 16 residues. The V gene end was trimmed by 8 bases and the J gene end by 7 bases; junction bases not matched to a gene: 19. The germline gives CDR1 GTSNPN, CDR2 SVGIG (reference sequence). The CDR3 DNA sequence: TGTGCCGGGTCGGTATTAGGGGGACAGGGGTTTTTTGGCTACACCTTC. Translation gives CAGSVLGGQGFFGYTF.

V is TRBV11-2 and J is TRBJ2-7; TRBD1 might be the D (6 bases). The CDR3 has 17 amino acids. CDR1 SGHAT and CDR2 FQNNGV come from the germline V gene. The V gene lost 1 base and the J gene lost 0 bases, with 16 bases spanning the gap. The DNA of the CDR3 is TGTGCCAGCAGCTTAGTGGCCGCAGGGGTTAGCTCCTACGAGCAGTACTTC. Translating it yields CASSLVAAGVSSYEQYF.

In its sample, this clone was seen a few times. The chain has TRBV6-2 or TRBV6-3 and TRBJ2-5, with 14 bases lining up with TRBD2. J gave up 3 bases and V 2 bases, and 2 bases lay outside the gene matches. This CDR3 comprises 16 residues. CDR1 MNHEY and CDR2 SVGEGT come from the germline V gene. The CDR3 sequence is CASSYTGLAGEETQYF. For the CDR3, the DNA is TGTGCCAGCAGTTACACGGGACTAGCGGGGGAAGAGACCCAGTACTTC.

This clone was counted once. CDR3 region: CASSLRGHNSPLHF. CDR3 DNA sequence: TGTGCCAGCAGTTTACGGGGGCATAATTCACCCCTCCACTTT. The genes are TRBV27 and TRBJ1-6; TRBD1 might be the D (6 bases). Per germline, CDR1 MNHEY and CDR2 SMNVEV (reference sequence). Trimming removed 2 bases from V and 5 bases from J, with 7 bases in between. The CDR3 consists of 14 residues.

Here the CDR3 DNA reads TGTGCCAGCAGCTTCTGGTCGGGTCACGAGCAGTACTTC. Its translation: CASSFWSGHEQYF. The chain is built from TRBV5-6 and TRBJ2-7; D remains unclear. Trimming cost V 2 bases and J 5 bases, with 11 bases left between them. This CDR3 has 13 residues. Germline values: CDR1 SGHDT, CDR2 YYEEEE.

The chain uses TRBV10-3 and TRBJ2-7; a weak D match, TRBD2 (5 bases). Trimming took off 4 bases at V and 3 bases at J, with 10 bases between the two ends. In germline, CDR1 is ENHRY, CDR2 SYGVKD. CDR3 size: 13 residues. The CDR3 is CAISAILDYEQYF. The CDR3 DNA is TGTGCCATCAGTGCTATACTAGACTACGAGCAGTACTTC.

V and J are TRBV12-3 or TRBV12-4 and TRBJ1-6; no definite D call. The CDR3 totals 12 residues. V was trimmed by 6 bases and J by 10 bases, leaving 10 bases between them. The CDR3 loop reads CASRVGRSPLHF. In DNA, the CDR3 is TGTGCCAGCAGAGTTGGGAGGTCACCCCTCCACTTT.

This clone has a single count. The rearrangement uses TRBV5-1 and TRBJ1-4; unclear D gene. Germline CDR1 reads SGHRS; CDR2 reads YFSETQ. Between the trimmed V and J ends, which lost 0 bases and 8 bases, there was a span of 8 bases. This CDR3 spans 13 amino acids. The CDR3 DNA follows: TGCGCCAGCAGCTTGGCAGGCGGGGAAAAACTGTTTTTT. Residues: CASSLAGGEKLFF.

The rearrangement joins TRBV9 to TRBJ2-3, with D unclear. CDR3 length equals 12 residues. Germline CDR1 and CDR2: SGDLS and YYNGEE. The ends were cut back, 1 base at V and 6 bases at J, with 6 bases in the middle. The CDR3 coding sequence is TGTGCCAGCAGCGTACTTGCCGATACGCAGTATTTT. It is translated as CASSVLADTQYF.

Of note for this clone: The same CDR3 is also encoded by other DNA sequences in this sample. The V call is TRBV11-2, the J call TRBJ2-5; D is ambiguous. The germline CDR1 and CDR2 sequences are SGHAT and FQNNGV. V lost 5 bases and J 1 base, leaving 8 bases between the germline ends. CDR3 length: 13 amino acids. The CDR3 region has the DNA TGTGCCAGCAGCCGCGGAGTCCAAGAGACCCAGTACTTC. As protein: CASSRGVQETQYF.

This chain connects TRBV7-9 to TRBJ1-1; D call uncertain. The ends were cut back, 7 bases at V and 0 bases at J, with 18 bases in the middle. Germline assignment: CDR1 SEHNR and CDR2 FQNEAQ (reference sequence). The CDR3 has 16 amino acids. CDR3 bases: TGTGCCAGCAACCCCACGAGGGATAACATGAACACTGAAGCTTTCTTT. The encoded protein is CASNPTRDNMNTEAFF.